The source of this T cell receptor (beta chain) is a study of blood T cells in healthy people across ages. Findings and caveats of the study: Calculation of diversity from one million T cells yielded estimates considered to be underestimates.

With a J-beta primer mix and a sample-barcoded 5' primer, a second PCR ran about 7 to 11 cycles. From each sample, at least 2.5 million paired-end reads containing CDR3 were obtained. TCRdb called the 5' RACE reads again in MiXCR, with one record for every CDR3 protein. The sample records fewer than 750,000 distinct CDR3 sequences, about 45% being singletons. The germline CDR1 and CDR2 sequences are SNHLY and FYNNEI. The CDR3 spans 12 residues. The germline V and J ends were trimmed by 7 bases and 13 bases, with 17 bases remaining between them. With respect to this clonotype: Its target is unknown.

Peripheral blood from each donor was collected in a volume of roughly 9.8 milliliters. The source material was blood. The TCR originated in an elderly man in good health. The chain links TRBV2 to TRBJ2-1, with D perhaps matching TRBD2 (5 bases). The CDR3 nucleotides read TGTGCCAGCACTCTACGGTGGGAGACCCAGTTCTTC. Protein sequence: CASTLRWETQFF.